This passage covers 2 T cell receptor beta chains from one sample sequenced in a study of neoadjuvant nivolumab and ipilimumab in lung cancer. Measured with immunoSEQ multiplex PCR; TCRdb has only the in-frame clones, and not every one. The table lists about 20,000 clones, under 80% of them singletons. The source was tumor tissue, collected after neoadjuvant nivolumab, alone or with ipilimumab, at or shortly before surgery. Receptors were obtained from an adult with non-small cell lung cancer.

This clone appeared once. The chain uses TRBV15 and TRBJ1-1; possible D gene TRBD1, 6 bases. Deletions cut 0 bases from V and 9 bases from J, with 11 bases between. CDR1 LNHNV and CDR2 YYDKDF come from the germline V gene (reference sequence). The CDR3 contains 13 residues. DNA of the CDR3: TGTGCCACCAGCAGAGAGCAGGGGACGCAAGCTTTCTTT. Amino acid sequence: CATSREQGTQAFF.

The chain has TRBV7-9 and TRBJ2-1; perhaps TRBD2 as D (6 bases). V was trimmed by 2 bases and J by 8 bases, leaving 16 bases between them. From germline, CDR1 is SEHNR and CDR2 FQNEAQ (reference sequence). The CDR3 is 15 residues long. Written as DNA, the CDR3 is TGTGCCAGCAGCTTAATGGGACTCCCGTTGGATGAGCAGTTCTTC. Translating gives CASSLMGLPLDEQFF.